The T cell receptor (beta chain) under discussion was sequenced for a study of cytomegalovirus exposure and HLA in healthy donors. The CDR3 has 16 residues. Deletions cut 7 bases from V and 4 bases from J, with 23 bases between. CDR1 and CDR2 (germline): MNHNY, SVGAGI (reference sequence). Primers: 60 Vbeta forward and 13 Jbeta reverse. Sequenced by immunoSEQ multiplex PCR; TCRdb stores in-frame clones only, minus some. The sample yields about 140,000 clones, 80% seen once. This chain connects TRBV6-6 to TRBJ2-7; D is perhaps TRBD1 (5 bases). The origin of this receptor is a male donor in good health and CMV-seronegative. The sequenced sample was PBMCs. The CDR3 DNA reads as TGTGCCAGCACCACAGACTCAGGGCCCCAAGGGTACGAGCAGTACTTC. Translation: CASTTDSGPQGYEQYF.